The present T cell receptor beta chain was sequenced within a study of low-dose radiotherapy and immunotherapy resistance in tumors. This clonotype came up many times. Gene-specific TRAV and TRBV primers were used for first-strand cDNA, covering alpha and beta chains. With a constant-region primer and a V-primer adapter, TCRs were subjected to approximately 20 PCR cycles of amplification. A single record per CDR3 protein comes from TCRdb applying MiXCR to the reads. The sample consists of fewer than 90,000 distinct CDR3 sequences, around 30% of them appearing once. The germline CDR1 and CDR2 sequences are MNHEY and SVGEGT. The CDR3 has 15 residues. The trim removed 5 bases at V and 0 bases at J, leaving 3 bases unmatched. Regarding time point: before trial treatment.

The source is a female donor with ovarian cancer. The sequencing here drew on PBMCs, taken before treatment. The chain links TRBV6-2 or TRBV6-3 to TRBJ2-3; 9 nucleotides agree with TRBD2. CDR3 region: CASSATSGSTDTQYF. DNA for the CDR3: TGTGCCAGCAGTGCAACTAGCGGGAGCACAGATACGCAGTATTTT.